The clone carrying this T cell receptor beta chain was seen ten or more times. Its antigen is currently unknown. Libraries of TCR beta came from quantitative 5'-RACE with molecular barcodes. In TCRdb, the 5' RACE reads were re-called with MiXCR into one record per CDR3 protein. In the table there are under 300,000 distinct CDR3 sequences, roughly 10% of which are singletons. This sample was included in a study of CD8 T cells in ankylosing spondylitis. General study findings and limits: One TCR beta motif, made up of roughly 8 highly homologous variants, appeared characteristic of ankylosing spondylitis blood. Disease-associated clonotypes exhibited CD8+ identity and were relatively infrequent in peripheral blood.

Sequenced sample: blood, either unsorted or a sorted T cell fraction (not recorded which). This TCR was recovered from a male donor with ankylosing spondylitis or in good health (not recorded which).

The CDR3 protein is CASSFWNNPTDTQYF. Written as DNA, the CDR3 is TGTGCCAGCAGCTTCTGGAATAATCCCACAGATACGCAGTATTTT. J is TRBJ2-3 and V is TRBV11-1, with D hard to call. Germline V gives CDR1 SGHAT, CDR2 FQDESV (reference sequence). The length of the CDR3 is 15 residues. With 3 bases removed from V and 2 bases from J, the gap between germline ends came to 12 bases.